This is a list of T cell receptor beta chains from one sample in a study of human CD8 memory T cell subsets. Reprocessing the 5' RACE reads, TCRdb reports a single entry for every CDR3 protein and omits DNA. This sample's table reports 9,500 to 12,000 distinct CDR3 sequences. The sample taken for sequencing was CD8+ T cells from PBMCs. These receptors came from a human donor in good health. Both conserved end residues are part of each CDR3. Expanded clones are given a class, and other clones once, few, many or no size at all.

size	J	V	CDR3
NA	TRBJ2-7	TRBV3-1	CASSLRQAVGEQYF
medium-sized	TRBJ2-1	TRBV3-1	CASSQGWNPGGRYNEQFF
NA	TRBJ2-1	TRBV4-3	CASSHVGVSSYNEQFF
medium-sized	TRBJ1-1	TRBV28	CASRTGGTTEAFF
NA	TRBJ2-7	TRBV3-1	CASSQEDGLLGYEQYF
NA	TRBJ2-1	TRBV6-6	CASGGLYNEQFF
NA	TRBJ2-7	TRBV28	CASRGTESYEQYF
NA	TRBJ2-3	TRBV7-8	CASSLSRADTQYF
NA	TRBJ2-3	TRBV7-2	CASSIWTGPSTDTQYF
NA	TRBJ2-7	TRBV25-1	CASGSNYEQYF